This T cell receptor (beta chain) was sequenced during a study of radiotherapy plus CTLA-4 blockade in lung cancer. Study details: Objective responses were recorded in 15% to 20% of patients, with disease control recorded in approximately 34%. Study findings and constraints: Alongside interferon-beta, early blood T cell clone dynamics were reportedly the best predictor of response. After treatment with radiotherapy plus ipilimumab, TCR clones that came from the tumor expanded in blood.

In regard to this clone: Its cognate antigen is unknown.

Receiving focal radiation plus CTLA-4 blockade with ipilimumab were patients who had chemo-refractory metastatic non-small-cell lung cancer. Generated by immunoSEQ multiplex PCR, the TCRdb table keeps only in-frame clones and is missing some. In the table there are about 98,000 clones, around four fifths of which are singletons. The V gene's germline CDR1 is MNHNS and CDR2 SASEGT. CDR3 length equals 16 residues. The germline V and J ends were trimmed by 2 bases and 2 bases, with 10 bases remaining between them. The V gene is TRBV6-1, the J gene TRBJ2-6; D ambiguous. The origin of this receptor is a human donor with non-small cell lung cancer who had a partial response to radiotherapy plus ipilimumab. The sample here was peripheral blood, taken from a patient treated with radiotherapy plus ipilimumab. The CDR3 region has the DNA TGTGCCAGCAGTGAACAGGCTCCGGCTGGGGCCAACGTCCTGACTTTC. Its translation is CASSEQAPAGANVLTF.